This TCR beta chain stems from a study of blood T cell repertoires in COVID-19. Only in-frame clones appear in the TCRdb table, and some are missing; sequencing was by immunoSEQ multiplex PCR. The table has 250,000 to 300,000 clones, about 87% seen once. CDR3 length equals 17 residues. Germline trimming cut 5 bases from V and 3 bases from J; bases unmatched to any gene: 11. Germline V CDR1 and CDR2: MNHEY, SMNVEV (reference sequence). The chain is built from TRBV27 and TRBJ2-4, with 9 bases fitting TRBD1. This clonotype was sampled from a woman between 70 and 85 years old with COVID-19, enrolled during active disease. What was sequenced was peripheral blood. Here the CDR3 DNA reads TGTGCCAGCAGTCCCTGGACAGGGGAAGCGGGCAAAAACATTCAGTACTTC. Translating gives CASSPWTGEAGKNIQYF.